This entry lists 20 T cell receptor beta chains sequenced from one sample in a study of T cell repertoires in cytomegalovirus infection. Each CDR3 protein gets one entry after TCRdb re-called the reads with MiXCR. The sample contains 370,000 or so distinct CDR3 sequences, about a third of which appear only once. No antigen has been assigned to these receptors. The material was cultured PBMCs, obtained from culture after CMV antigen stimulation. Receptors originate from a human donor in good health (CMV status not recorded). Some clones in this sample may be carry-over from other donors' samples.

The sample holds a few counts of this clonotype. The CDR3 DNA is TGTGCCAGCAGCTTACGGAGTGGAACCTACAATGAGCAGTTCTTC. This encodes CASSLRSGTYNEQFF. The rearrangement joins TRBV7-8 to TRBJ2-1; no definite D call. Trimming left V 2 bases short and J 2 bases short, with 10 bases between. CDR3 size: 15 residues. Germline V lookup: CDR1 SGHVS, CDR2 FQNEAQ. The variable domain in full, with the rest retrieved from reference TRBV7-8 and TRBJ2-1, is GAGVSQSPRYKVAKRGQDVALRCDPISGHVSLFWYQQALGQGPEFLTYFQNEAQLDKSGLPSDRFFAERPEGSVSTLKIQRTQQEDSAVYLCASSLRSGTYNEQFFGPGTRLTVL.

The chain has TRBV5-6 and TRBJ2-1; the D call may be TRBD1 or TRBD2 (5 bases each). Germline CDR1 and CDR2: SGHDT and YYEEEE. This CDR3 contains 15 residues. Trimming stripped 1 base from V and 8 bases from J, with 16 bases between. The CDR3 DNA reads TGTGCCAGCAGCTTGAGGGACGCCGGGGACGATGAGCAGTTCTTC. Encoded protein: CASSLRDAGDDEQFF.

The chain uses TRBV6-8 and TRBJ2-5, with unresolved D. This CDR3 is built from 17 residues. Looked up from germline, CDR1 is MNHGY and CDR2 is SAAAGT. Trimming cost V 0 bases and J 1 base, with 15 bases left between them. This chain's CDR3 is CASSYSRRSATQETQYF. CDR3 in DNA: TGTGCCAGCAGTTACTCGCGTCGGTCCGCGACCCAAGAGACCCAGTACTTC.

The table lists this clonotype with a few counts. J is TRBJ2-3 and V is TRBV6-6; 10 bases match TRBD2. Germline V gene sequence: CDR1 MNHNY, CDR2 SVGAGI (reference sequence). The V gene end was trimmed by 2 bases and the J gene end by 5 bases; junction bases not matched to a gene: 10. CDR3 length: 17 residues. Written as DNA, the CDR3 is TGTGCCAGCAGTTACCTTGGACTAGCGGACTTCGGAGATACGCAGTATTTT. Translation: CASSYLGLADFGDTQYF.

This chain joins TRBV6-8 and TRBJ2-3; D unresolved. V lost 2 bases, J lost 6 bases, and 9 bases lay in between. Germline CDR1 is MNHGY and CDR2 is SAAAGT. This CDR3 has 13 amino acids. CDR3 in amino acids: CASSYRVKDTQYF. DNA for the CDR3: TGTGCCAGCAGTTACAGGGTCAAGGATACGCAGTATTTT.

The chain employs TRBV20-1 and TRBJ2-7; D gene uncertain. This CDR3 contains 14 residues. The germline V gene encodes CDR1 DFQATT and CDR2 SNEGSKA (reference sequence). The V and J ends lost 4 bases and 1 base respectively, with 14 bases between them. CDR3 region: CSATHPATSYEQYF. Here the CDR3 DNA reads TGCAGTGCTACTCACCCGGCTACTTCCTACGAGCAGTACTTC.

The V and J genes are TRBV6-1 and TRBJ2-3; D gene unclear. This CDR3 region has 13 residues. The V gene lost 8 bases and the J gene lost 1 base, with 10 bases spanning the gap. CDR1 and CDR2 (germline): MNHNS, SASEGT. The CDR3 coding sequence is TGTGCCAGCCTCTGGACGGGCACAGATACGCAGTATTTT. Amino acids: CASLWTGTDTQYF.

Only a few counts were recorded for this clonotype. The rearrangement uses TRBV20-1 and TRBJ1-4; no reliable D call. Looked up from germline, CDR1 is DFQATT and CDR2 is SNEGSKA (reference sequence). The CDR3 consists of 11 residues. The germline V and J ends were trimmed by 3 bases and 7 bases, with 6 bases remaining between them. CDR3 in amino acids: CSASPGEKLFF. Here the CDR3 DNA reads TGCAGTGCTAGTCCGGGTGAAAAACTGTTTTTT.

As to this clonotype: No DNA is shown, since the ends of the CDR3 on it are uncertain; the CDR3 is the one TCRdb lists. The chain employs TRBV7-4 and TRBJ1-1; the D call TRBD1 from the table was never checked on the DNA. The CDR3 spans 13 amino acids, including both terminal residues. Per the germline V gene, CDR1 is SGHVT and CDR2 is SQSDAQ. The CDR3 loop is CASSLDWGRGAFF.

This clonotype was picked up a small number of times. This chain links TRBV6-2 or TRBV6-3 with TRBJ2-3; tentatively, D is TRBD2 (5 bases). The CDR3 extends over 16 amino acids. Germline V CDR1 and CDR2: MNHEY, SVGEGT. V lost 4 bases and J 0 bases, leaving 14 bases between the germline ends. CDR3 loop: CASSSGLFYSTDTQYF. In nucleotides, the CDR3 is TGTGCCAGCAGTTCCGGACTGTTCTACAGCACAGATACGCAGTATTTT.

This clonotype was seen only a few times. The V call is TRBV4-3, the J call TRBJ1-2; D might be TRBD1 (5 bases). V was trimmed by 3 bases and J by 1 base, leaving 9 bases between them. CDR1 is LGHNA, CDR2 YSLEER, per germline. The CDR3 is 14 residues long. The CDR3 sequence is CASSQTDGNYGYTF. The CDR3 DNA sequence: TGCGCCAGCAGCCAGACAGACGGTAACTATGGCTACACCTTC.

This clonotype came up many times. J is TRBJ1-2 and V is TRBV12-3 or TRBV12-4; D remains unclear. The CDR3 is 11 amino acids. Trimming left V 6 bases short and J 3 bases short, with 5 bases between. CDR3 sequence: CASSLDYGYTF. In DNA form, the CDR3 reads TGTGCCAGCAGCTTGGACTATGGCTACACCTTC.

The chain recombines TRBV9 with TRBJ1-2; no reliable D call. The CDR3 runs 14 residues. Germline loops: CDR1 SGDLS, CDR2 YYNGEE. The V gene lost 0 bases and the J gene lost 1 base, with 7 bases spanning the gap. The CDR3 bases are TGTGCCAGCAGCGTAGGACGTGTTAACTATGGCTACACCTTC. This codes for CASSVGRVNYGYTF.

This clonotype was seen ten or more times. V is TRBV7-2 and J is TRBJ2-5, with 8 bases matching TRBD1. V trimming: 5 bases; J trimming: 5 bases; junction bases outside the gene matches: 10. This CDR3 spans 15 amino acids. From germline, CDR1 is SGHTA and CDR2 FQGNSA. CDR3 region: CASSHSPGTGETQYF. The CDR3 DNA reads TGTGCCAGCAGCCATTCGCCGGGGACAGGCGAGACCCAGTACTTC.

The V and J genes are TRBV6-1 and TRBJ1-1; D might be TRBD1 (6 bases). Per germline, CDR1 MNHNS and CDR2 SASEGT. CDR3 length equals 14 residues. Trimming stripped 6 bases from V and 11 bases from J, with 22 bases between. CDR3 in DNA: TGTGCCAGCAGCCTGGCCTACAGGGCAAAAACGGCTTTCTTT. Translation gives CASSLAYRAKTAFF.

The chain links TRBV6-2 or TRBV6-3 to TRBJ2-7; 8 bases line up with TRBD2. V shed 0 bases, J shed 6 bases, and the junction held 10 bases outside the gene matches. The germline V gene has CDR1 MNHEY and CDR2 SVGEGT. The CDR3 is 16 residues long. Here the CDR3 DNA reads TGTGCCAGCAGTTACTCGCGGGGGGTAGTAAGTTTCGAGCAGTACGTC. Translated, it gives CASSYSRGVVSFEQYV.

This clonotype was observed at least ten times. The V and J genes are TRBV27 and TRBJ1-5; maybe TRBD1 (5 bases). The V gene lost 3 bases and the J gene lost 9 bases, with 12 bases spanning the gap. Germline V gives CDR1 MNHEY, CDR2 SMNVEV (reference sequence). The CDR3 loop spans 13 amino acids. The CDR3 nucleotides are TGTGCCAGCAGTTTCCGGGCGCAGGGGCCCCAGCATTTT. As protein: CASSFRAQGPQHF.

The sample holds a few counts of this clonotype. The chain recombines TRBV7-9 with TRBJ1-3, with D uncertain. Germline loops: CDR1 SEHNR, CDR2 FQNEAQ (reference sequence). CDR3 length equals 14 residues. V shed 3 bases and J shed 6 bases, with 12 bases lying between them. CDR3 loop: CASSFGSDLNTIYF. DNA for the CDR3: TGTGCCAGCAGCTTCGGCAGTGATTTAAACACCATATATTTT.

J is TRBJ2-1 and V is TRBV7-9; perhaps D is TRBD1 or TRBD2 (5 bases each). Deletions cut 1 base from V and 7 bases from J, with 14 bases between. Germline V gene data show CDR1 as SEHNR and CDR2 as FQNEAQ (reference sequence). The CDR3 runs 15 residues. Here the CDR3 DNA reads TGTGCCAGCAGCTTAGTTTCGGGGCTGGAGAATGAGCAGTTCTTC. The encoded protein is CASSLVSGLENEQFF.

The chain has TRBV27 and TRBJ2-1, with TRBD2 identical over 13 bases. Germline V gene data show CDR1 as MNHEY and CDR2 as SMNVEV (reference sequence). The CDR3 length is 16 residues. The V segment lost 5 bases and the J segment 3 bases; nucleotides outside the gene matches: 4. The CDR3, as DNA: TGTGCCAGCAGTCCCTGGACTAGCGGGAGCTACAATGAGCAGTTCTTC. This codes for CASSPWTSGSYNEQFF.